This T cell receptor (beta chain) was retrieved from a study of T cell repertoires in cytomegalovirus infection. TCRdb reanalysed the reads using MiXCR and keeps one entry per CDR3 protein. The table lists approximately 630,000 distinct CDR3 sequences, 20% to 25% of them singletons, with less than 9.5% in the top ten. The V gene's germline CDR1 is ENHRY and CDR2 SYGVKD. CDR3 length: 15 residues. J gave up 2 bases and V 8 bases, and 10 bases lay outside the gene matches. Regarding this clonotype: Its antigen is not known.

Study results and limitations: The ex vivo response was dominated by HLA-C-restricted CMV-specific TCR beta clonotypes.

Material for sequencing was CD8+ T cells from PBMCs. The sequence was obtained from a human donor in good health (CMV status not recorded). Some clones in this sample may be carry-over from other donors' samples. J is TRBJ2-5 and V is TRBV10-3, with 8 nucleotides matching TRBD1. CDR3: CAIRPSGTGQETQYF. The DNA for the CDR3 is TGTGCCATCCGGCCTTCCGGGACAGGTCAAGAGACCCAGTACTTC.